These 21 T cell receptor beta chains share one sample of origin, sequenced in a study of cytomegalovirus exposure and HLA in healthy donors. The PCR contained 60 Vbeta and 13 Jbeta primers. Only in-frame clones appear in the TCRdb table, and some are missing; sequencing was by immunoSEQ multiplex PCR. The repertoire holds about 180,000 clones, with around 81% as singletons. Material: PBMCs. The receptors were gathered from a woman aged 25 to 39 in good health and CMV-seronegative.

This clone occurred a few times. V gene TRBV7-2 combines with J gene TRBJ2-1; the D gene is possibly TRBD2 (5 bases). Trimming stripped 1 base from V and 10 bases from J, with 11 bases between. The CDR3 is made up of 13 amino acids. Germline V gives CDR1 SGHTA, CDR2 FQGNSA. CDR3 region: CASSLGVGGEQFF. Written as DNA, the CDR3 is TGTGCCAGCAGCTTAGGGGTGGGCGGGGAGCAGTTCTTC.

This rearrangement joins TRBV27 to TRBJ2-1; 8 bases are shared with TRBD2. The CDR3 sequence is 13 residues long. Germline V gene data show CDR1 as MNHEY and CDR2 as SMNVEV (reference sequence). The V segment lost 7 bases and the J segment 4 bases; nucleotides outside the gene matches: 3. CDR3 residues: CASMAGGYNEQFF. CDR3 coding DNA: TGTGCCAGCATGGCGGGAGGTTACAATGAGCAGTTCTTC.

A single count supports this clone. J is TRBJ2-1 and V is TRBV9; 7 positions agree with TRBD1. V was pared by 4 bases and J by 0 bases, with 7 bases of the junction left unmatched. The CDR3 covers 16 residues. Germline CDR1 SGDLS, CDR2 YYNGEE. The CDR3 spells CASSPGQKSSYNEQFF. CDR3 DNA sequence: TGTGCCAGCAGCCCGGGACAGAAAAGCTCCTACAATGAGCAGTTCTTC.

This chain joins TRBV9 and TRBJ1-5; a possible D gene is TRBD1 (6 bases). CDR1 is SGDLS and CDR2 is YYNGEE in the germline V gene. There are 14 residues in the CDR3. The V end was cut by 2 bases, the J end by 1 base, with 7 bases between. DNA of the CDR3: TGTGCCAGCAGCGTCCAGGGGAGCAATCAGCCCCAGCATTTT. Protein: CASSVQGSNQPQHF.

The rearrangement joins TRBV15 to TRBJ1-4; D not certain. CDR1 and CDR2 from the germline V gene are LNHNV and YYDKDF (reference sequence). This CDR3 is 15 amino acids long. V lost 0 bases to trimming and J lost 4 bases, with 9 bases between them. CDR3 region: CATSRDGRINEKLFF. As DNA, the CDR3 is TGTGCCACCAGCAGAGATGGCCGCATTAATGAAAAACTGTTTTTT.

This chain connects TRBV2 to TRBJ2-3, with 7 bases fitting TRBD2. This CDR3 region has 15 residues. Germline assignment: CDR1 SNHLY and CDR2 FYNNEI. Losses at the gene ends were 2 bases for V and 0 bases for J; bases not matched to a gene: 2. The CDR3 nucleotides are TGTGCCAGCAGTGAATTGGGGGGGAGCACAGATACGCAGTATTTT. Protein sequence: CASSELGGSTDTQYF. Full variable domain (outside the CDR3, taken from reference TRBV2 and TRBJ2-3): EPEVTQTPSHQVTQMGQEVILRCVPISNHLYFYWYRQILGQKVEFLVSFYNNEISEKSEIFDDQFSVERPDGSNFTLKIRSTKLEDSAMYFCASSELGGSTDTQYFGPGTRLTVL.

The rearrangement uses TRBV9 and TRBJ2-3, with TRBD2 matching 13 bases. Looked up from germline, CDR1 is SGDLS and CDR2 is YYNGEE. J lost 0 bases, V lost 4 bases, and 8 bases had no gene match. The CDR3 is 18 residues long. CDR3 sequence (DNA): TGTGCCAGCAGCTCTCGACTAGCGGGAGGCCTAAGCACAGATACGCAGTATTTT. It translates to CASSSRLAGGLSTDTQYF. The whole variable domain, filled in from reference TRBV9 and TRBJ2-3, reads DSGVTQTPKHLITATGQRVTLRCSPRSGDLSVYWYQQSLDQGLQFLIQYYNGEERAKGNILERFSAQQFPDLHSELNLSSLELGDSALYFCASSSRLAGGLSTDTQYFGPGTRLTVL.

This clone was recorded a few times. The CDR3 is CASSQTGTPHPNSPLHF. The CDR3 DNA follows: TGCGCCAGCAGCCAAACTGGGACTCCGCATCCAAATTCACCCCTCCACTTT. The chain is built from TRBV4-3 and TRBJ1-6, with a weak D call TRBD1 (5 bases). Per the germline V gene, CDR1 is LGHNA and CDR2 is YSLEER. The CDR3 is 17 amino acids. Between the trimmed V and J ends, which lost 2 bases and 7 bases, there was a span of 18 bases.

The genes are TRBV27 and TRBJ1-1; weak D call: TRBD1 (5 bases). Germline CDR1 reads MNHEY; CDR2 reads SMNVEV (reference sequence). Trimming removed 1 base from V and 5 bases from J, with 11 bases in between. The CDR3 runs to 14 residues. The CDR3 region is CASSLWGGGTEAFF. As DNA, the CDR3 is TGTGCCAGCAGTTTATGGGGGGGTGGAACTGAAGCTTTCTTT.

CDR3 DNA sequence: TGTGCCAGCGTGGTCGGGACAGGGCTTATTTACGAGCAGTACTTC. Its translation: CASVVGTGLIYEQYF. The rearrangement joins TRBV2 to TRBJ2-7, with 9 bases aligning to TRBD1. Looked up from germline, CDR1 is SNHLY and CDR2 is FYNNEI. The CDR3 sequence is 15 residues long. With 8 bases clipped from V and 4 bases from J, the junction kept 12 bases outside the gene matches.

The chain is built from TRBV19 and TRBJ1-5, with 7 nucleotides matching TRBD1. The CDR3 has 15 residues. Trimming took 7 bases from V and 7 from J; bases not matched to a gene: 13. CDR1 is LNHDA and CDR2 is SQIVND in the germline V gene (reference sequence). The CDR3 protein is CASNVEGAGGQPQHF. The CDR3 bases are TGTGCCAGTAACGTGGAGGGGGCAGGAGGACAGCCCCAGCATTTT.

This clone turned up a few times. CDR3 sequence: CASSSGQGARNQYF. As DNA, the CDR3 is TGTGCCAGCAGCTCGGGACAGGGGGCGAGGAACCAGTACTTC. The chain links TRBV7-2 to TRBJ2-5; 12 bases line up with TRBD1. Germline-derived CDR1 and CDR2 are SGHTA and FQGNSA. The J segment lost 10 bases and the V segment lost 4 bases, leaving 7 bases of the junction unmatched. There are 14 residues in the CDR3.

V and J are TRBV12-5 and TRBJ2-2, with no clear D. Trimming took 0 bases from V and 6 from J, leaving 5 bases between them. Germline V gene sequence: CDR1 LGHNT, CDR2 FRNRAP. The CDR3 contains 13 residues. The DNA of the CDR3 is TGTGCTAGTGGTTTGGTACGGTCCGGGGAGCTGTTTTTT. Its protein is CASGLVRSGELFF.

The V gene is TRBV10-3, the J gene TRBJ2-1, with 15 bases fitting TRBD2. Germline V lookup: CDR1 ENHRY, CDR2 SYGVKD. With V trimmed by 3 bases and J by 4 bases, 4 bases remained unmatched. The CDR3 is made up of 17 amino acids. Written as DNA, the CDR3 is TGTGCCATCAGTGACCGGACTAGCGGGAGGGGTTACAATGAGCAGTTCTTC. It yields the protein CAISDRTSGRGYNEQFF.

The chain has TRBV2 and TRBJ2-7; 12 bases fit TRBD1. The CDR3 is made up of 15 amino acids. Germline V gives CDR1 SNHLY, CDR2 FYNNEI. The junction had 7 bases not matched to a gene; V was cut back by 4 bases and J by 6 bases. The CDR3 DNA sequence: TGTGCCAGCAGTGGTGCCTTGGGACAGGGGGCCGAGCAGTACTTC. It yields the protein CASSGALGQGAEQYF. Filled out from reference TRBV2 and TRBJ2-7, the complete variable domain reads EPEVTQTPSHQVTQMGQEVILRCVPISNHLYFYWYRQILGQKVEFLVSFYNNEISEKSEIFDDQFSVERPDGSNFTLKIRSTKLEDSAMYFCASSGALGQGAEQYFGPGTRLTVT.

The chain combines TRBV7-9 with TRBJ2-7; 10 bases map to TRBD1. Trimming cost V 5 bases and J 6 bases; bases outside gene matches: 7. Germline-derived CDR1 and CDR2 are SEHNR and FQNEAQ (reference sequence). The CDR3 contains 14 residues. The chain's CDR3 is CASSAQTGGGEQYF. The CDR3 DNA reads as TGTGCCAGCAGCGCCCAGACAGGGGGCGGCGAGCAGTACTTC.

The chain has TRBV10-3 and TRBJ1-1; 7 bases are a match to TRBD1. The CDR3 has 14 residues. Unmatched junction bases numbered 7, after V lost 5 bases and J lost 4 bases. The germline CDR1 and CDR2 sequences are ENHRY and SYGVKD. This CDR3 reads CAISRQGQSTEAFF. The CDR3 region has the DNA TGTGCCATCAGTCGACAGGGCCAGTCCACTGAAGCTTTCTTT.

The rearrangement joins TRBV10-2 to TRBJ2-7, with D tentatively TRBD1 (5 bases). Per the germline V gene, CDR1 is WSHSY and CDR2 is SAAADI. V was clipped by 7 bases and J by 4 bases, with 14 bases between them. The CDR3 totals 13 residues. This chain's CDR3 is CASTQGREYEQYF. DNA for the CDR3: TGCGCCAGCACGCAGGGTCGCGAATACGAGCAGTACTTC.

V and J are TRBV21-1 and TRBJ1-2. TRBV21-1 is reported as a pseudogene. The CDR3 covers 15 residues. CDR3 in DNA: TGTGCCAGCAGCAAAGGCGAAGCAACGTCTTATGGCTACACCTTC. Protein: CASSKGEATSYGYTF.

This chain links TRBV27 with TRBJ2-7, with 7 bases that match TRBD1. This CDR3 is built from 14 residues. Germline assignment: CDR1 MNHEY and CDR2 SMNVEV (reference sequence). With V trimmed by 3 bases and J by 6 bases, 8 bases remained unmatched. The CDR3, as DNA: TGTGCCAGCAGTTTCCTGACAGGGTTGGGCGAGCAGTACTTC. Translating gives CASSFLTGLGEQYF.

The V call is TRBV2, the J call TRBJ2-3, with 7 bases that match TRBD1. This CDR3 has 15 residues. Germline lookup yields CDR1 SNHLY and CDR2 FYNNEI. V lost 4 bases and J lost 1; bases outside the gene matches: 5. The DNA of the CDR3 is TGTGCCAGCAGTGCACAGGGGTCGGGCACAGATACGCAGTATTTT. It is translated as CASSAQGSGTDTQYF.